This TCR beta chain was sequenced for a study of T-cell reconstitution after alpha-beta-depleted transplantation in children. Unique molecular identifiers were used to barcode this TCRbeta library. TCRdb processed the PCR reads anew with MiXCR; each CDR3 protein has one entry. The sample lists around 340,000 distinct CDR3 sequences; 13% were seen once. The CDR3 totals 13 residues. Germline loops: CDR1 LNHDA, CDR2 SQIVND (reference sequence). The ends were cut back, 9 bases at V and 3 bases at J, with 14 bases in the middle. Sequenced material: PBMCs, taken from the stem cell graft. The chain recombines TRBV19 with TRBJ1-2, with TRBD1 as a possible D gene (6 bases). This sequence was found in a human donor who donated a stem cell graft to a child with Fanconi anemia. CDR3 region: CASQGTSDYGYTF. DNA of the CDR3: TGTGCCAGCCAGGGGACTTCGGACTATGGCTACACCTTC.